This T cell receptor beta chain came from a study of Ad26.COV2.S vaccination and SARS-CoV-2 variants. About the research overall: Ad26.COV2.S shots went into the muscle once or twice, 56 days apart.

The CDR3 length is 20 residues. The V gene lost 3 bases and the J gene lost 1 base, with 23 bases spanning the gap. Germline V gene data show CDR1 as SGHRS and CDR2 as YFSETQ. Treatment defined: 15 to 20 received Ad26.COV2.S at low or high dose, single or two shots; about 5 received placebo; per-sample allocation not given. Specimens were obtained on day 63 following the first vaccine or placebo injection. Points on this clone: The antigen is undetermined.

Study results and caveats: Breadth, reportedly substantial, characterized the spike-specific CD8+ and CD4+ T cell responses after vaccination.

TCRdb's table, derived via immunoSEQ multiplex PCR, lists solely in-frame clones and lacks some. This table has about 380,000 clones, about four fifths appearing once. This material consisted of peripheral blood, taken in a trial of Ad26.COV2.S vaccine versus placebo. This TCR derives from a person between 18 and 59 years old who received the Ad26.COV2.S COVID-19 vaccine or a placebo. V is TRBV5-1 and J is TRBJ2-6; a weak D match, TRBD1 (6 bases). The CDR3 here is CASSSDFRGTTLSGANVLTF. The CDR3 region has the DNA TGCGCCAGCAGCTCGGATTTCAGGGGAACCACACTATCTGGGGCCAACGTCCTGACTTTC. Together with reference TRBV5-1 and TRBJ2-6, the CDR3 gives the full variable domain: KAGVTQTPRYLIKTRGQQVTLSCSPISGHRSVSWYQQTPGQGLQFLFEYFSETQRNKGNFPGRFSGRQFSNSRSEMNVSTLELGDSALYLCASSSDFRGTTLSGANVLTFGAGSRLTVL.